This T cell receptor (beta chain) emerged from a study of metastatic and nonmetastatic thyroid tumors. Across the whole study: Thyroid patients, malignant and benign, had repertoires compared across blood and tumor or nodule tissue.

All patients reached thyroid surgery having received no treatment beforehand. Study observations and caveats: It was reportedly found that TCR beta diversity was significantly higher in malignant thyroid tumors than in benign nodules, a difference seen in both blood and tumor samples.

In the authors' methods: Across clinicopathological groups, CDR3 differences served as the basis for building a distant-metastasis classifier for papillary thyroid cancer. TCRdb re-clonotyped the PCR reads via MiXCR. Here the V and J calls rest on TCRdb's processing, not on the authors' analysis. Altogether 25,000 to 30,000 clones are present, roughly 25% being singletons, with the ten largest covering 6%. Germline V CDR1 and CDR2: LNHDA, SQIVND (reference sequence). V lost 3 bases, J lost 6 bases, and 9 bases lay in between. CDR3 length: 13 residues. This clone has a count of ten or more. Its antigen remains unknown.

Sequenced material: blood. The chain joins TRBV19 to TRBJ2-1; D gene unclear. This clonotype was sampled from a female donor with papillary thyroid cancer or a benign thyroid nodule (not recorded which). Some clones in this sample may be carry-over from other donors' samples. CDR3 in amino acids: CASSIYPSNEQFF. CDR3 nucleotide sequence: TGTGCCAGTAGTATTTACCCAAGCAATGAGCAGTTCTTC. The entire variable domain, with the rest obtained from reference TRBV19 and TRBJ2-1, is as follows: DGGITQSPKYLFRKEGQNVTLSCEQNLNHDAMYWYRQDPGQGLRLIYYSQIVNDFQKGDIAEGYSVSREKKESFPLTVTSAQKNPTAFYLCASSIYPSNEQFFGPGTRLTVL.